Listed below are T cell receptor beta chains from one sample, sequenced in a study of blood T cell repertoires in COVID-19. Assay: immunoSEQ multiplex PCR; the TCRdb copy retains only in-frame clones and omits some. The data show about 55,000 clones, with around 83% seen just once and about 2% held by the top ten. The specimen sequenced was peripheral blood. The receptors derive from a woman aged 55 to 70 with acute or convalescent COVID-19. Both conserved end residues are part of each CDR3. A D gene is named only where the DNA matches it firmly. Size is omitted from some rows. Given values are once, few, many or a class for expanded clones.

clone size	V gene	D gene	J gene	CDR3 protein	CDR3 DNA
-	TRBV24-1	TRBD1	TRBJ1-5	CATSEGQGGNQPQHF	TGTGCCACCAGTGAGGGACAGGGTGGCAATCAGCCCCAGCATTTT
once	TRBV2	-	TRBJ1-4	CARAGQEGEKLFF	TGTGCCAGAGCAGGGCAGGAAGGTGAAAAACTGTTTTTT
few	TRBV29-1	-	TRBJ2-7	CSVLPRGTYEQYF	TGCAGCGTTCTCCCGAGAGGAACTTACGAGCAGTACTTC
-	TRBV15	-	TRBJ1-5	CATSRDLNQPQHF	TGTGCCACCAGCAGAGACCTCAATCAGCCCCAGCATTTT
-	TRBV5-1	-	TRBJ2-2	CASSRDSGELFF	TGCGCCAGCAGCCGGGATTCCGGGGAGCTGTTTTTT
-	TRBV19	-	TRBJ1-1	CASIRGHTEAFF	TGTGCCAGTATTAGGGGCCACACTGAAGCTTTCTTT
-	TRBV25-1	-	TRBJ1-2	CASSALRGHGYTF	TGTGCCAGCAGTGCCCTAAGGGGTCATGGCTACACCTTC
-	TRBV11-2	TRBD2	TRBJ2-6	CASSLDPWLAGHSGANVLTF	TGTGCCAGCAGCTTAGATCCATGGTTAGCGGGACACTCTGGGGCCAACGTCCTGACTTTC
-	TRBV27	TRBD1	TRBJ2-5	CASSPSGTEETQYF	TGTGCCAGCAGTCCATCGGGGACAGAAGAGACCCAGTACTTC
-	TRBV4-1	TRBD2	TRBJ2-1	CASRLTSGSYNEQFF	TGCGCCAGCAGACTGACTAGCGGATCCTACAATGAGCAGTTCTTC
-	TRBV5-4	-	TRBJ1-3	CASSLDLTDSGNTIYF	TGTGCCAGCAGCTTGGATTTGACAGATTCTGGAAACACCATATATTTT
-	TRBV6-6	-	TRBJ1-6	CASSGGGRVDNSPLHF	TGTGCCAGCAGCGGGGGGGGGCGCGTGGACAATTCACCCCTCCACTTT
-	TRBV27	TRBD2	TRBJ2-1	CASIKTPTGGPSSYNEQFF	TGTGCCAGCATCAAAACCCCCACGGGGGGGCCGAGCTCCTACAATGAGCAGTTCTTC
-	TRBV2	-	TRBJ1-6	CASSENIGGNSPLHF	TGTGCCAGCAGTGAAAACATCGGGGGGAATTCACCCCTCCACTTT
-	TRBV9	-	TRBJ2-1	CASSVQVGSYNEQFF	TGTGCCAGCAGCGTACAGGTGGGCTCCTACAATGAGCAGTTCTTC
-	TRBV30	TRBD2	TRBJ2-5	CAWSVSLAGFQTQYF	TGTGCCTGGAGTGTTAGTCTAGCGGGATTTCAGACCCAGTACTTC
-	TRBV18	TRBD1	TRBJ1-3	CASSPRSGQGPGNTIYF	TGTGCCAGCTCACCACGGTCCGGACAGGGACCTGGAAACACCATATATTTT
few	TRBV7-3	-	TRBJ2-3	CASSPLETVSTDTQYF	TGTGCCAGCAGCCCCTTGGAGACAGTCAGCACAGATACGCAGTATTTT
-	TRBV3-1/TRBV3-2	TRBD1	TRBJ1-2	CASSQRTGSYGYTF	TGTGCCAGCAGCCAAAGGACAGGGAGCTATGGCTACACCTTC
-	TRBV6-5	TRBD2	TRBJ2-2	CASSFTSGRARELFF	TGTGCCAGCAGTTTCACTAGCGGGAGGGCGCGGGAGCTGTTTTTT
few	TRBV2	-	TRBJ1-1	CASRAGSEAFF	TGTGCCAGCAGGGCAGGGTCTGAAGCTTTCTTT
-	TRBV7-8	TRBD1	TRBJ1-5	CASSTRTGWGNQPQHF	TGTGCCAGCAGCACCCGGACAGGGTGGGGCAATCAGCCCCAGCATTTT
-	TRBV15	TRBD1	TRBJ1-2	CATSRDLTGSGYTF	TGTGCCACCAGCAGAGATTTGACAGGGAGCGGCTACACCTTC
-	TRBV2	-	TRBJ2-3	CASISSGEPTDTQYF	TGTGCCAGCATAAGTAGCGGAGAACCCACAGATACGCAGTATTTT
-	TRBV2	-	TRBJ2-7	CASSVYGQTGYEQYF	TGTGCCAGCAGTGTCTACGGACAAACCGGCTACGAGCAGTACTTC
-	TRBV30	TRBD2	TRBJ2-3	CAWSRASGGTDTQYF	TGTGCCTGGAGTAGAGCTAGCGGGGGCACAGATACGCAGTATTTT
-	TRBV7-3	TRBD2	TRBJ2-3	CASSSSLAFWAGGPVDTQYF	TGTGCCAGCAGCTCGTCACTAGCATTTTGGGCGGGAGGGCCGGTAGATACGCAGTATTTT
-	TRBV5-1	TRBD1	TRBJ2-2	CASSNPGQTITGELFF	TGCGCCAGCTCGAATCCGGGACAGACCATCACCGGGGAGCTGTTTTTT
-	TRBV3-1/TRBV3-2	-	TRBJ1-5	CASSQVGGRNQPQHF	TGTGCCAGCAGCCAAGTGGGCGGGAGGAATCAGCCCCAGCATTTT
-	TRBV12-3/TRBV12-4	TRBD1	TRBJ1-1	CATGQGFEAFF	TGTGCCACCGGACAGGGGTTTGAAGCTTTCTTT
-	TRBV28	TRBD2	TRBJ2-1	CASSKTSGRNNEQFF	TGTGCCAGCAGCAAGACTAGCGGGAGGAACAATGAGCAGTTCTTC
-	TRBV5-6	-	TRBJ2-7	CASSPPSTSAARREQYF	TGTGCCAGCAGCCCCCCCTCTACGTCCGCCGCTAGACGAGAGCAGTACTTC
-	TRBV3-1/TRBV3-2	-	TRBJ1-6	CASSPQIYNSPLHF	TGTGCCAGCAGCCCTCAGATCTATAATTCACCCCTCCACTTT
-	TRBV15	TRBD2	TRBJ2-3	CATSTSGRATDTQYF	TGTGCCACCAGCACTAGCGGGAGGGCCACAGATACGCAGTATTTT
-	TRBV5-1	-	TRBJ2-3	CASKRNSLSTDTQYF	TGCGCCAGCAAGAGGAATAGTTTGTCCACAGATACGCAGTATTTT
-	TRBV7-3	-	TRBJ1-1	CASRFIGEGSTEAFF	TGTGCCAGCAGGTTCATAGGGGAGGGGAGCACTGAAGCTTTCTTT
-	TRBV6-5	TRBD1	TRBJ1-6	CASSLRTGESPLHF	TGTGCCAGCAGCCTCCGGACAGGGGAATCACCCCTCCACTTT
-	TRBV7-2	-	TRBJ2-5	CASSLGYTGTQYF	TGTGCCAGCAGCTTAGGGTATACGGGGACCCAGTACTTC
few	TRBV9	-	TRBJ1-1	CASSPLPMNTEAFF	TGTGCCAGCAGCCCCCTACCCATGAACACTGAAGCTTTCTTT
-	TRBV27	TRBD1	TRBJ1-2	CASRGDRRNLYGYTF	TGTGCCAGCAGAGGGGACAGGCGAAACCTCTATGGCTACACCTTC
-	TRBV10-3	-	TRBJ1-1	CATCDRPNTEAFF	TGTGCCACATGTGACAGACCGAACACTGAAGCTTTCTTT
-	TRBV6-5	-	TRBJ1-2	CASRKDSNYGYTF	TGTGCCAGCAGGAAGGACAGTAACTATGGCTACACCTTC
-	TRBV4-1	-	TRBJ1-4	CASSLGRGTNEKLFF	TGCGCCAGCAGCTTGGGGAGGGGTACTAATGAAAAACTGTTTTTT
-	TRBV7-6	TRBD1	TRBJ1-3	CASSPDRVNSGNTIYF	TGTGCCAGCAGCCCGGACAGGGTCAATTCTGGAAACACCATATATTTT
-	TRBV2	-	TRBJ1-2	CASRVDSFNYGYTF	TGTGCCAGCAGAGTGGACAGCTTTAACTATGGCTACACCTTC
-	TRBV5-1	TRBD1	TRBJ2-2	CASSLGQGSDGELFF	TGCGCCAGCAGCTTGGGACAGGGGTCTGACGGGGAGCTGTTTTTT
-	TRBV20-1	-	TRBJ1-4	CSASSGTRVEEKLFF	TGCAGTGCTAGTTCTGGTACCAGGGTAGAGGAAAAACTGTTTTTT